These T cell receptor beta chains were read from a single sample in a study of blood T cell repertoires in COVID-19. The assay was immunoSEQ multiplex PCR, and TCRdb's table has in-frame clones only and misses some. Of tens of thousands of clones in the sample, about 90% were seen once. Sample: peripheral blood. The receptors stem from a man in his fifties or sixties with acute or convalescent COVID-19. Each CDR3 is given with its conserved first and last residue. A D gene is named only where the DNA matches it firmly. Clone size is not always given. Where it is, it says once, few, many or a class for expanded clones.

J	size	D	V	CDR3	DNA
TRBJ2-3	-	-	TRBV15	CATSRDIADTQYF	TGTGCCACCAGCAGAGATATCGCAGATACGCAGTATTTT
TRBJ2-5	-	-	TRBV5-6	CASSPRQGLQETQYF	TGTGCCAGCAGCCCGAGGCAGGGGCTCCAAGAGACCCAGTACTTC
TRBJ1-2	-	TRBD1	TRBV24-1	CATSDRTGLDGYTF	TGTGCCACCAGTGACCGGACAGGGTTGGATGGCTACACCTTC
TRBJ1-1	-	-	TRBV29-1	CSAPQGRTEAFF	TGCAGCGCCCCCCAGGGGAGAACTGAAGCTTTCTTT
TRBJ2-3	-	-	TRBV6-1	CASSEAPGDTQYF	TGTGCCAGCAGTGAGGCCCCGGGGGATACGCAGTATTTT
TRBJ2-7	-	-	TRBV2	CASSDRTAGTTYEQYF	TGTGCCAGCAGTGATCGCACGGCAGGCACAACTTACGAGCAGTACTTC
TRBJ2-5	-	-	TRBV10-3	CAISNNQGNQETQYF	TGTGCCATCAGCAATAATCAGGGGAACCAAGAGACCCAGTACTTC
TRBJ1-4	few	TRBD1	TRBV5-1	CASSPVGQPNEKLFF	TGCGCCAGCAGCCCTGTGGGACAGCCTAATGAAAAACTGTTTTTT
TRBJ1-1	-	TRBD1	TRBV6-5	CASSWDRGEHTEAFF	TGTGCCAGCAGCTGGGACAGGGGGGAACACACTGAAGCTTTCTTT
TRBJ2-7	-	TRBD2	TRBV10-2	CASRIGPRGEQYF	TGCGCCAGCAGAATAGGTCCGCGGGGGGAGCAGTACTTC
TRBJ2-1	-	-	TRBV11-2	CASSQGRGGRNEQFF	TGTGCCAGCAGCCAAGGAAGGGGGGGCCGTAATGAGCAGTTCTTC
TRBJ1-3	-	-	TRBV10-3	CAISDRPGGRSGNTIYF	TGTGCCATCAGTGACCGACCGGGGGGGAGGTCTGGAAACACCATATATTTT
TRBJ2-4	once	TRBD1	TRBV18	CASSPGTVAKNIQYF	TGTGCCAGCTCACCAGGGACAGTCGCCAAAAACATTCAGTACTTC
TRBJ2-7	-	-	TRBV7-2	CASSLEGQGLIDEQYF	TGTGCCAGCAGCTTAGAGGGGCAGGGGCTGATCGACGAGCAGTACTTC
TRBJ1-2	-	-	TRBV5-1	CASNPDGKTNYGYTF	TGCGCCAGCAACCCCGACGGGAAGACTAACTATGGCTACACCTTC
TRBJ2-7	-	TRBD1	TRBV7-9	CASSPGQGARNEQYF	TGTGCCAGCAGCCCGGGACAGGGGGCAAGGAACGAGCAGTACTTC
TRBJ1-1	-	-	TRBV5-4	CASSLGVEAFF	TGTGCCAGCAGCTTGGGCGTTGAAGCTTTCTTT
TRBJ1-1	-	TRBD1	TRBV27	CASSLDRGTEAFF	TGTGCCAGCAGTTTAGACAGGGGGACTGAAGCTTTCTTT
TRBJ1-3	-	-	TRBV3-1/TRBV3-2	CASSQFGGGNTIYF	TGTGCCAGCAGCCAATTCGGCGGTGGAAACACCATATATTTT
TRBJ1-1	-	-	TRBV6-5	CASSLGQNTEAFF	TGTGCCAGCAGCCTGGGACAGAACACTGAAGCTTTCTTT
TRBJ2-2	few	TRBD2	TRBV3-1/TRBV3-2	CASSILSGGGELFF	TGTGCCAGCAGCATCCTCTCGGGGGGAGGGGAGCTGTTTTTT
TRBJ2-2	-	TRBD2	TRBV4-1	CASSHHRDYPTGELFF	TGCGCCAGCAGCCACCACCGGGACTACCCCACCGGGGAGCTGTTTTTT
TRBJ1-5	-	-	TRBV19	CASSIMTGPGNQPQHF	TGTGCCAGTAGTATTATGACAGGACCGGGCAATCAGCCCCAGCATTTT
TRBJ1-2	-	-	TRBV5-1	CASSVSQGNYGYTF	TGCGCCAGCAGCGTTTCACAGGGAAACTATGGCTACACCTTC
TRBJ1-2	few	-	TRBV30	CAWSGGASGYTF	TGTGCCTGGAGTGGCGGAGCGTCGGGCTACACCTTC
TRBJ1-1	-	-	TRBV25-1	CASRRQMNTEAFF	TGTGCCAGCAGAAGACAAATGAACACTGAAGCTTTCTTT
TRBJ2-1	-	TRBD1	TRBV13	CASSLRVTGYNEQFF	TGTGCCAGCAGCCTTAGGGTGACAGGGTACAATGAGCAGTTCTTC
TRBJ2-7	-	-	TRBV6-6	CASSYEGLIYEQYF	TGTGCCAGCAGTTACGAGGGACTTATCTACGAGCAGTACTTC
TRBJ2-3	-	TRBD1	TRBV11-3	CASSRTPGQGAPTPQYF	TGTGCCAGCAGCCGTACTCCGGGACAGGGGGCGCCTACGCCGCAGTATTTT
TRBJ2-7	-	TRBD2	TRBV3-1/TRBV3-2	CASSRSGGDEQYF	TGTGCCAGCAGCCGGAGCGGGGGAGACGAGCAGTACTTC
TRBJ2-6	-	-	TRBV12-5	CASANSGANVLTF	TGTGCTAGTGCCAACTCTGGGGCCAACGTCCTGACTTTC
TRBJ1-4	-	TRBD1	TRBV6-5	CASRPGQGWEKLFF	TGTGCCAGCAGACCGGGACAGGGGTGGGAAAAACTGTTTTTT
TRBJ1-3	-	TRBD1	TRBV5-1	CASSLTGDGNTIYF	TGCGCCAGCAGCTTAACAGGGGATGGAAACACCATATATTTT
TRBJ1-5	-	-	TRBV4-1	CASSPREGNQPQHF	TGCGCCAGCAGCCCCAGGGAGGGCAATCAGCCCCAGCATTTT
TRBJ1-2	few	-	TRBV10-3	CAISESTGDYGYTF	TGTGCCATCAGTGAGTCTACGGGAGACTATGGCTACACCTTC
TRBJ2-4	once	-	TRBV5-8	CASSVDFKNIQYF	TGTGCCAGCAGCGTGGACTTCAAAAACATTCAGTACTTC
TRBJ2-1	-	-	TRBV14	CASSQAWRGYNEQFF	TGTGCCAGCAGCCAAGCCTGGCGGGGATACAATGAGCAGTTCTTC
TRBJ2-3	few	TRBD2	TRBV19	CASSPRLYYRTSGPSNTDTQYF	TGTGCCAGTAGTCCCAGATTGTACTATCGGACTAGCGGGCCATCAAACACAGATACGCAGTATTTT
TRBJ1-6	-	-	TRBV6-5	CASRNGGASPLHF	TGTGCCAGCAGGAATGGGGGGGCATCACCCCTCCACTTT
TRBJ2-2	-	-	TRBV7-9	CASSLLYTGELFF	TGTGCCAGCAGCCTTTTATACACCGGGGAGCTGTTTTTT